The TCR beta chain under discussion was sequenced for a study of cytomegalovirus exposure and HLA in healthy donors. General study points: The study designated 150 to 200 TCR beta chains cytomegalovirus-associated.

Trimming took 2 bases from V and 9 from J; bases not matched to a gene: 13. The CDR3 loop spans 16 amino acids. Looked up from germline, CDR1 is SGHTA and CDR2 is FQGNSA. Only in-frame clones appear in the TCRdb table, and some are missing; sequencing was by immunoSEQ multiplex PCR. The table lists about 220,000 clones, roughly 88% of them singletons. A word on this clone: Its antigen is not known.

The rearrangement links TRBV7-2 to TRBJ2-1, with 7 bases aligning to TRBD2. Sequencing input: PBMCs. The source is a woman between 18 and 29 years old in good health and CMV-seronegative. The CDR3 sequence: CASSLSGRAPTGEQFF. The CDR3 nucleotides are TGTGCCAGCAGCTTAAGTGGGAGGGCCCCTACCGGTGAGCAGTTCTTC.